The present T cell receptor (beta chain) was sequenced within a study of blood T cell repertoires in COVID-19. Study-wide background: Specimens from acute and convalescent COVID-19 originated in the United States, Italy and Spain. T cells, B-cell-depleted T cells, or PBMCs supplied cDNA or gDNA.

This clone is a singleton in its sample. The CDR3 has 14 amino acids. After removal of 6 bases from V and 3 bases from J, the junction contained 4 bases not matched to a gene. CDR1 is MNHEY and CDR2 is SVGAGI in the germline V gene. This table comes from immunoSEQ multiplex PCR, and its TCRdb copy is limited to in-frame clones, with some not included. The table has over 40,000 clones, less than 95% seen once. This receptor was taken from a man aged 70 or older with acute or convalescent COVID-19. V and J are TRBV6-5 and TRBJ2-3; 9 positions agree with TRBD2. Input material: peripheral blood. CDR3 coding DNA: TGTGCCAGCAGACCGGGACTAGCTACAGATACGCAGTATTTT. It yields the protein CASRPGLATDTQYF.